These T cell receptor beta chains were read from a single sample in a study of response to subunit inactivated influenza vaccine. From the RT-PCR reads, TCRdb called clonotypes with MiXCR, one entry per CDR3 protein. The table has some 300,000 distinct CDR3 sequences, 22% seen once. This material consisted of PBMCs from blood, taken less than 22 months after vaccination. These receptors were obtained from a man aged 45 to 75 who received an inactivated influenza vaccine. Each CDR3 is given with its conserved first and last residue. The D gene is left open where the match is weak. Size tells how often a clone was seen (once, few, many) or the class of an expanded clone, and some rows leave it out.

abundance,j_gene,v_gene,d_gene,CDR3nt,CDR3aa
few,TRBJ1-5,TRBV28,NA,TGTGCCAGCAGTTCTTTGTGGATAAGAGGGGGCAATCAGCCCCAGCATTTT,CASSSLWIRGGNQPQHF
few,TRBJ1-5,TRBV12-3/TRBV12-4,NA,TGTGCCAGCAGTTTGGAGGGGAGCAGCAATCAGCCCCAGCATTTT,CASSLEGSSNQPQHF
NA,TRBJ1-1,TRBV20-1,NA,TGCAGTGCTAGAGACCCACAGGGTAGAAGGGCTTTCTTT,CSARDPQGRRAFF
NA,TRBJ1-1,TRBV19,NA,TGTGCCAGTCAGCGGGGAAAAACTGAAGCTTTCTTT,CASQRGKTEAFF
NA,TRBJ1-4,TRBV7-9,NA,TGTGCCAGCAGCTTAAGGGGCCTTAATGAAAAACTGTTTTTT,CASSLRGLNEKLFF
NA,TRBJ1-5,TRBV12-3/TRBV12-4,NA,TGTGCCAGCAGTGTCCCAGGCCCCCAGCATTTT,CASSVPGPQHF
NA,TRBJ2-5,TRBV14,NA,TGTGCCAGCAGCCAAGACGGGGTTCGGCAGACCCAGTACTTC,CASSQDGVRQTQYF
few,TRBJ1-2,TRBV12-3/TRBV12-4,TRBD1,TGTGCCAGCAGTCCTCCGGGACAGGGGTTTTATGGCTACACCTTC,CASSPPGQGFYGYTF
few,TRBJ1-2,TRBV12-3/TRBV12-4,NA,TGTGCCAGCAGTCCATCGACAGCCAACTATGGCTACACCTTC,CASSPSTANYGYTF
few,TRBJ1-2,TRBV7-2,NA,TGTGCCAGCAGCTACGGGCAGGGAGGTTCTGGCTACACCTTC,CASSYGQGGSGYTF
NA,TRBJ2-5,TRBV11-2,TRBD2,TGTGCCAGCAGCTCCAGACTAGCGGGAGGGAGGGAGACCCAGTACTTC,CASSSRLAGGRETQYF
few,TRBJ1-1,TRBV5-6,TRBD1,TGTGCCAGCAGCTGGGAGGCAGGGGGAGCTTTCTTT,CASSWEAGGAFF
NA,TRBJ1-5,TRBV15,NA,TGTGCCACCAGCAGAGATTACAGTCATAGCAATCAGCCCCAGCATTTT,CATSRDYSHSNQPQHF
many,TRBJ1-2,TRBV11-2,TRBD1,TGTGCCAGCAGCTTAGCAGGGACAGGGGGCTCTGGCTACACCTTC,CASSLAGTGGSGYTF
many,TRBJ1-2,TRBV7-9,TRBD1,TGTGCCAGCAGCCAAAGTGAGGCAGGGGGAGTCGGCTACACCTTC,CASSQSEAGGVGYTF
few,TRBJ1-2,TRBV29-1,NA,TGCAGCGCCCCCCTGGGGTCCGGCTACACCTTC,CSAPLGSGYTF